Listed below are T cell receptor beta chains from one sample, sequenced in a study of beta chain features in type 1 diabetes. TCRdb's copy holds only in-frame clones and misses some; the assay was immunoSEQ multiplex PCR. The sample holds under 850,000 clones, 10% to 15% seen once. Sequencing was carried out using naive CD4+ T cells from blood. The receptors shown here come from a man aged 18 to 29 with type 1 diabetes. Each CDR3 is given with its conserved first and last residue. Fields, in order: CDR3 protein, V gene.

CDR3aa: CASSPGLAGGMLEETQYF
v_gene: TRBV5-1

CDR3aa: CASTGQNTGELFF
v_gene: TRBV2

CDR3aa: CASSLYVSRDYGYTF
v_gene: TRBV7-9

CDR3aa: CASSETSGGALGTDTQYF
v_gene: TRBV25-1

CDR3aa: CSVNWGAPGNIQYF
v_gene: TRBV29-1

CDR3aa: CAISESGSEGAGNTIYF
v_gene: TRBV10-3

CDR3aa: CAWDLVNTEAFF
v_gene: TRBV30

CDR3aa: CSARLNEQFF
v_gene: TRBV20-1

CDR3aa: CSVAGAQTNTEAFF
v_gene: TRBV29-1

CDR3aa: CASRRDGTSAQETQYF
v_gene: TRBV19

CDR3aa: CASKSRTGRTDTQYF
v_gene: TRBV2

CDR3aa: CASSSGQGYDRSYNEQFF
v_gene: TRBV7-2

CDR3aa: CASSQGSVSGAKYNEQFF
v_gene: TRBV4-1

CDR3aa: CAWSESPDTQYF
v_gene: TRBV30